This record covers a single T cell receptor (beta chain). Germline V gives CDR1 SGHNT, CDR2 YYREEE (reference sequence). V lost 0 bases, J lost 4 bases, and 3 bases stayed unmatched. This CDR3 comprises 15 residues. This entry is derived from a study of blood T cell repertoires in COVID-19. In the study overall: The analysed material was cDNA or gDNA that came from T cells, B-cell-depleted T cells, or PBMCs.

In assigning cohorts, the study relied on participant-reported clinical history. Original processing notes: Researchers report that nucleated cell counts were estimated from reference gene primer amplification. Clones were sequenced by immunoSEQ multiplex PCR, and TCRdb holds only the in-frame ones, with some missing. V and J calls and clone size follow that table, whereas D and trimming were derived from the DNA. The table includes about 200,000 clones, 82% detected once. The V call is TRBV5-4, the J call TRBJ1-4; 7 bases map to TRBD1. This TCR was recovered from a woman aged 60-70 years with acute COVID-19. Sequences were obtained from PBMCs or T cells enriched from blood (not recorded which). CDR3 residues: CASSLETGVNEKLFF. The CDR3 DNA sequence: TGTGCCAGCAGCTTGGAAACAGGGGTTAATGAAAAACTGTTTTTT.